This note documents a single T cell receptor (beta chain) sequence. The antigen remains undetermined. The source of the sample is a study of shared clonotypes between healthy human individuals. Whole-study results and caveats: Rarefaction exposed incomplete sorted-subset sequencing despite large depth. Clonotype sharing across a handful of donors was observed for around 5% of naive CD4 clonotypes.

Deep level was the assay's run setting. Assay: immunoSEQ multiplex PCR; the TCRdb copy retains only in-frame clones and omits some. The sample yields approximately 1,000,000 clones, around 78% seen once. The CDR3 is 10 amino acids. The sample was memory CD4+ T cells from PBMCs. The subset: CD45RA-negative fraction. The chain employs TRBV21-1 and TRBJ1-5. TRBV21-1 is reported as a pseudogene. This clonotype originated in a man younger than 30 in good health. Some clones in this sample may be carry-over from other donors' samples. The CDR3 protein is CASSRQPQHF. CDR3 nucleotides: TGTGCCAGCAGCAGGCAGCCCCAGCATTTT.